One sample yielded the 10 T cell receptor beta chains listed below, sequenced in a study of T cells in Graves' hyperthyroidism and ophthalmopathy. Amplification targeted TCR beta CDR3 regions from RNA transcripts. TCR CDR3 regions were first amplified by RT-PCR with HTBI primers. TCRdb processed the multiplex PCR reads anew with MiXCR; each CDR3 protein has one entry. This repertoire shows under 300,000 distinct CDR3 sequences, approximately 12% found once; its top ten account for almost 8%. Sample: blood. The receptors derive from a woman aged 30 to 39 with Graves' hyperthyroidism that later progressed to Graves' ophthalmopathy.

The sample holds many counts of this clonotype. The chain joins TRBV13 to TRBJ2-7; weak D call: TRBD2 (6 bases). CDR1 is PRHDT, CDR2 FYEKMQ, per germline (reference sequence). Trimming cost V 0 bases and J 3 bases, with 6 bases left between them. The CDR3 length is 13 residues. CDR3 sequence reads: CASSLGEGYEQYF. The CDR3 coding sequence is TGTGCCAGCAGCTTAGGGGAGGGCTACGAGCAGTACTTC.

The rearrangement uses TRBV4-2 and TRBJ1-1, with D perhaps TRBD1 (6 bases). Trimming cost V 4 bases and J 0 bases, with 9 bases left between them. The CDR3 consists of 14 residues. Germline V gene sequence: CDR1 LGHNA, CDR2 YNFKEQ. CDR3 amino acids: CASSPNRVNTEAFF. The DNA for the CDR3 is TGTGCCAGCAGCCCTAACAGGGTGAACACTGAAGCTTTCTTT.

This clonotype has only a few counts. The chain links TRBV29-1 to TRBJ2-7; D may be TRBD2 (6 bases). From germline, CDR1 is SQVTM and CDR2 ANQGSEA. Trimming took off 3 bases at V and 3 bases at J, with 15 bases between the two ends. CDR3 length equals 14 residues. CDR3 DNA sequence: TGCAGCGTTGAGGGTTCTAGCGAAAACTACGAGCAGTACTTC. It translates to CSVEGSSENYEQYF.

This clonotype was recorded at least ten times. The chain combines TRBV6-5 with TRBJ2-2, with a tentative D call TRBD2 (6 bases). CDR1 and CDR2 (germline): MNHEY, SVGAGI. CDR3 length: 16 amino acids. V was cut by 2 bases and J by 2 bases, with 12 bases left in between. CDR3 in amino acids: CASSYDVAVNTGELFF. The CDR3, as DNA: TGTGCCAGCAGTTACGACGTAGCGGTTAACACCGGGGAGCTGTTTTTT.

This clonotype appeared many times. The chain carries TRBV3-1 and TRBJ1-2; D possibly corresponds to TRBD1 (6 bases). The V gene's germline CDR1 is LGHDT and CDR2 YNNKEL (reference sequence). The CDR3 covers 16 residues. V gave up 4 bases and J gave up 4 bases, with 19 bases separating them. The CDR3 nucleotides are TGTGCCAGCAGCCCCCAGGGGACGCTTGAATCCTATGGCTACACCTTC. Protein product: CASSPQGTLESYGYTF.

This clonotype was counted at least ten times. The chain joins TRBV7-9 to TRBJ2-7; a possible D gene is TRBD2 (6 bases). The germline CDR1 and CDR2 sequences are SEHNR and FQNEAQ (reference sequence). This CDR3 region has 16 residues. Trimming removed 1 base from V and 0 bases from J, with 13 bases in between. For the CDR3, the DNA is TGTGCCAGCAGCTTAGTATCCCGGGGGAGCTCCTACGAGCAGTACTTC. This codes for CASSLVSRGSSYEQYF.

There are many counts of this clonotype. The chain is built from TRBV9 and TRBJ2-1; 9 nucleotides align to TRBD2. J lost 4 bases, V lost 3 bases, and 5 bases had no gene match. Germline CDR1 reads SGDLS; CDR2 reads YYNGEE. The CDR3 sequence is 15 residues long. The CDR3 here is CASSALAGQYNEQFF. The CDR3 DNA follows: TGTGCCAGCAGCGCCCTAGCGGGACAATACAATGAGCAGTTCTTC.

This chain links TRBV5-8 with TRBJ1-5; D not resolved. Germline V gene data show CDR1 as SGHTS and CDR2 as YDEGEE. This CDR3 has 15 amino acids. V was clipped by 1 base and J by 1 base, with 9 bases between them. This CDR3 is CASSLTIGSNQPQHF. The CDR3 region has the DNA TGTGCCAGCAGCTTGACGATCGGGAGCAATCAGCCCCAGCATTTT.

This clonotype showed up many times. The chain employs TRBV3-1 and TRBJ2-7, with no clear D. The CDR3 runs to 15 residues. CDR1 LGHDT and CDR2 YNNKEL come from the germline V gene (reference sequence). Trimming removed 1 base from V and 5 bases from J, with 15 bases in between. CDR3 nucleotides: TGTGCCAGCAGCCAAGTCCGGCGGCAGAAGAACGAGCAGTACTTC. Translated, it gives CASSQVRRQKNEQYF.

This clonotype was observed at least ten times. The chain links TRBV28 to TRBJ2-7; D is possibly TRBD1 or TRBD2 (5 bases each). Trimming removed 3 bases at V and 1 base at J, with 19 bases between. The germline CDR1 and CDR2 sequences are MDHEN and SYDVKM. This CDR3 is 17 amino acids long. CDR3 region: CASSLRRLGTLSYEQYF. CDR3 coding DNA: TGTGCCAGCAGTTTGCGCCGTCTCGGGACCTTGTCCTACGAGCAGTACTTC.